This TCR beta chain was captured in a study of T cell responses to AZD1222 COVID-19 vaccine. Using immunoSEQ multiplex PCR, the repertoire was profiled, and TCRdb retains in-frame clones only, with some absent. The data hold some 180,000 clones, with approximately 95% observed a single time. The V segment lost 10 bases and the J segment 8 bases; nucleotides outside the gene matches: 3. CDR3 length: 12 amino acids. Germline V gene lookup returns CDR1 ENHRY and CDR2 SYGVKD. The starting material was peripheral blood, obtained 28 days after the second dose of the MenACWY control vaccine. The sequence was collected from an adult who received the MenACWY meningococcal vaccine as a control. The J gene is TRBJ1-6, the V gene TRBV10-3, with 9 bases aligning to TRBD1. CDR3 sequence: CATRDRDSPLHF. Here the CDR3 DNA reads TGTGCCACTCGGGACAGGGATTCACCCCTCCACTTT.